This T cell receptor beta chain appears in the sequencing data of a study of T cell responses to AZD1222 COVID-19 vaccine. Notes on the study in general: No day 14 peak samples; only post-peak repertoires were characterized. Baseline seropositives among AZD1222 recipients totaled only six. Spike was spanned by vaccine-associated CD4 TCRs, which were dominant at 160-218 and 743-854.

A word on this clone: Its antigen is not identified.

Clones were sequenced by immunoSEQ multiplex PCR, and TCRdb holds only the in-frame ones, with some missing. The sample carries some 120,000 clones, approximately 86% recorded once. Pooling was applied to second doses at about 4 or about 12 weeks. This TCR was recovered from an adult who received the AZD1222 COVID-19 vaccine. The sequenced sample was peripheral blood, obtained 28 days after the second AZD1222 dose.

The CDR3 DNA is TGTGCCATCAGTGAAAGAGCGGGGGAGCAGTACTTC. Translated: CAISERAGEQYF. This chain links TRBV10-3 with TRBJ2-7, with 7 nucleotides matching TRBD2. The CDR3 contains 12 residues. Germline assignment: CDR1 ENHRY and CDR2 SYGVKD. Unmatched junction bases numbered 3, after V lost 3 bases and J lost 7 bases.